Listed here is a single T cell receptor (beta chain). The data were obtained in a study of cytomegalovirus exposure and HLA in healthy donors. Use of 60 Vbeta and 13 Jbeta primers characterized the PCR. Sequenced by immunoSEQ multiplex PCR; TCRdb stores in-frame clones only, minus some. Among approximately 80,000 clones, about three quarters were seen once, and the ten largest hold around 10%. The sequencing input was PBMCs. The source of this sequence is a woman aged 40 to 55 in good health and CMV-seropositive.

The CDR3 DNA is TGCAGTGCTAGATGGGGCGATGGCTACACCTTC. Its translation: CSARWGDGYTF. The chain uses TRBV20-1 and TRBJ1-2, with D possibly being TRBD1 (5 bases). The germline CDR1 and CDR2 sequences are DFQATT and SNEGSKA (reference sequence). Between the trimmed V and J ends, which lost 2 bases and 6 bases, there was a span of 7 bases. The CDR3 spans 11 residues.